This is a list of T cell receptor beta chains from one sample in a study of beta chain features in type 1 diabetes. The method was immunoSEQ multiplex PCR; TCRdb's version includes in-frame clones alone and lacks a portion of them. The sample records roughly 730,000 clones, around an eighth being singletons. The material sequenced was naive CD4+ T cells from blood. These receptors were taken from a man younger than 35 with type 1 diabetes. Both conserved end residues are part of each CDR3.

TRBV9,CASSVVRGELTDTQYF
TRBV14,CASSRMRGDTDTQYF
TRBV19,CASSPSSGSSYNEQFF
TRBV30,CAWSGLSWVGNTIYF
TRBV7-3,CASSQRGQGFYEQYF
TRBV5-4,CASSLRTAPNEKLFF
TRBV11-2,CASSLNLADEQYF
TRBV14,CASSQRQDTSTDTQYF
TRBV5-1,CASSLVGTSPSYEQYF
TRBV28,CASSPLNRGETQYF
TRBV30,CAWIRDSQGEQFF
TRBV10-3,CAISADRAKNIQYF
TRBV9,CASSVGTVNTGELFF
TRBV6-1,CASSDPTGGSHNEQFF
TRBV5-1,CASSFSQNEKLFF
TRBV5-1,CASSLDLAGGGEQFF
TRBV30,CAWRRGGAEKLFF
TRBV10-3,CAIREGSTNEKLFF
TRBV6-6,CASSYPPAQAGELFF
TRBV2,CASSMERVSTDTQYF
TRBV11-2,CASSLATELVAEAFF
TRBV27,CASSTSGSNQPQHF
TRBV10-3,CAISESTVYEQYF
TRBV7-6,CASSRRATTSGAYNEQFF
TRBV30,CAWDTGNQPQHF
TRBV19,CASSGDRGYNEQFF
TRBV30,CAWSPYGTGNSYEQYF
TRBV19,CASRTANYGYTF
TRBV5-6,CASSLGEWTEQFF
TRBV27,CASSFRGDHYEQYF
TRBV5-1,CASPLGQGGEKLFF
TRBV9,CASTSTGTSNADTQYF
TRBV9,CASSATGTADTQYF
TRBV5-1,CASSLEAGASPLHF
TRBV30,CAWSLGSKYQETQYF
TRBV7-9,CASSTQGWDEQYF
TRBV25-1,CASRETGALFTF
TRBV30,CAWSVEGFTEAFF
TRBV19,CASSTIWDRVSYNEQFF
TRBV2,CASSDRLAGTYEQYF
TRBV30,CAWSVLAGVSYTGELFF
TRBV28,CASSLVALRTQYF
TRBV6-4,CASSFAGVAGNEQFF
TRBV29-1,CSVEKDRVNTEAFF
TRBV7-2,CASSAGQNYGYTF
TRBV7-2,CASSFGGSDEQYF
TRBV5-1,CASSLEIAYEQYF
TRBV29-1,CSVAVQDNYGYTF
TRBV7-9,CACTGPRETQYF